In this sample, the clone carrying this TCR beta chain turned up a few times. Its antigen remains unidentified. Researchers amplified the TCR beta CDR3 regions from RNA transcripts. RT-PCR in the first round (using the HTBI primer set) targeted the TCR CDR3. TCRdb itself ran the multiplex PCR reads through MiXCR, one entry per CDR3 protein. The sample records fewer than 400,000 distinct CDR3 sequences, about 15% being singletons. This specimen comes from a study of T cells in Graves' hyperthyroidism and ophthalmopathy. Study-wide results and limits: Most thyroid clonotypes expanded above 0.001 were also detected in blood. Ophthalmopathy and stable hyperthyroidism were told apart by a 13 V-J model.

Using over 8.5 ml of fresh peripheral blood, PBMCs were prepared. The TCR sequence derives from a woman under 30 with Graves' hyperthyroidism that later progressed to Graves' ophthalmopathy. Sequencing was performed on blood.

CDR3 loop: CASSLRAPTGELFF. CDR3 nucleotide sequence: TGCGCCAGCAGCTTGAGAGCCCCTACCGGGGAGCTGTTTTTT. The V and J genes are TRBV5-1 and TRBJ2-2; no reliable D call. V shed 1 base and J shed 5 bases, with 9 bases lying between them. CDR1 and CDR2 (germline): SGHRS, YFSETQ. The CDR3 is made up of 14 amino acids.